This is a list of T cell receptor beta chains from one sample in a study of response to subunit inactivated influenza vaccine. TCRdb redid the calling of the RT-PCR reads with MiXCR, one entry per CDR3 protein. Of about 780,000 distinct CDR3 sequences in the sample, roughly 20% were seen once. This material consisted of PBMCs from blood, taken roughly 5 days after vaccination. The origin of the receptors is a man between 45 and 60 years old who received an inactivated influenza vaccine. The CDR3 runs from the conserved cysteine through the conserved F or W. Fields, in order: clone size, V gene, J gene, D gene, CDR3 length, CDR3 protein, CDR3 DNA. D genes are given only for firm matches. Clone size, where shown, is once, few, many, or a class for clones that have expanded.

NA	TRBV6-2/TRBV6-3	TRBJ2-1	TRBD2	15	CASIQRREGRNEQFF	TGTGCCAGCATCCAGCGGCGGGAGGGCCGAAATGAGCAGTTCTTC
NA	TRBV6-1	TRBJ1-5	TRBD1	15	CASRGGTGGGQPQHF	TGTGCCAGCAGAGGGGGGACAGGGGGCGGACAGCCCCAGCATTTT
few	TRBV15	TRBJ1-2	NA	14	CATSRDWDLSGYTF	TGTGCCACCAGCAGAGATTGGGACCTGAGCGGCTACACCTTC
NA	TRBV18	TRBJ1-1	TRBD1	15	CASSHPGQGYTEAFF	TGTGCCAGCTCACACCCGGGACAGGGGTACACTGAAGCTTTCTTT
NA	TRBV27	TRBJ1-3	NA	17	CASRMWGGQDSGNTIYF	TGTGCCAGCAGAATGTGGGGCGGACAAGACTCTGGAAACACCATATATTTT
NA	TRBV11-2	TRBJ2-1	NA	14	CASSLDRPRAEQFF	TGTGCCAGCAGCTTAGATCGACCTCGGGCCGAGCAGTTCTTC
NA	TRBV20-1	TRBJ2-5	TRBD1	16	CSARDSSGQAMETQYF	TGCAGTGCTAGAGACTCATCGGGACAGGCAATGGAGACCCAGTACTTC
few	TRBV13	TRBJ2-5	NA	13	CASSIGVMETQYF	TGTGCCAGCAGCATAGGGGTTATGGAGACCCAGTACTTC
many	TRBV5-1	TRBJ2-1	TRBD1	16	CASSMTNRGPGYEQFF	TGCGCCAGCAGCATGACTAACAGGGGCCCTGGTTATGAGCAGTTCTTC
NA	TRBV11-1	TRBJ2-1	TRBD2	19	CASSLYPPRREGLYNEQFF	TGTGCCAGCAGCTTATACCCCCCCCGGCGGGAGGGCCTTTACAATGAGCAGTTCTTC
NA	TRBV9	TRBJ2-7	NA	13	CASSREVSYEQYF	TGTGCCAGCAGCAGGGAGGTCTCCTACGAGCAGTACTTC
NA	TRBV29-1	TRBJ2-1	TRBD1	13	CSFEGQGAREQFF	TGCAGCTTTGAAGGACAGGGGGCTCGGGAGCAGTTCTTC
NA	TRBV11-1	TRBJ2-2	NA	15	CASSLIRRNTGELFF	TGTGCCAGCAGCTTAATACGTCGGAACACCGGGGAGCTGTTTTTT
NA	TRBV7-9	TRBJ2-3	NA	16	CASIIAQGGGPDTQYF	TGTGCCAGCATCATCGCCCAGGGGGGGGGGCCAGATACGCAGTATTTT
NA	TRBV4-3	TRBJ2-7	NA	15	CASSQDGGKWNEQYF	TGCGCCAGCAGCCAAGATGGGGGAAAATGGAACGAGCAGTACTTC
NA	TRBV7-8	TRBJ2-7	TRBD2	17	CASSLIAGQRSLYEQYF	TGTGCCAGCAGCTTAATAGCGGGACAAAGGTCCCTCTACGAGCAGTACTTC
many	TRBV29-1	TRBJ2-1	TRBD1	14	CSVQADRANNEQFF	TGCAGCGTCCAAGCGGACAGGGCCAACAATGAGCAGTTCTTC
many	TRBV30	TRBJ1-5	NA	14	CACSAGSGNQPQHF	TGTGCCTGCTCGGCGGGTAGCGGCAATCAGCCCCAGCATTTT
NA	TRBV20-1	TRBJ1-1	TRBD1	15	CSASQTSGTGTEAFF	TGCAGTGCTAGTCAAACCTCCGGGACAGGGACTGAAGCTTTCTTT
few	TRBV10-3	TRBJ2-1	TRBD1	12	CAIKTGYNEQFF	TGTGCCATCAAGACAGGGTACAATGAGCAGTTCTTC